The 19 T cell receptor beta chains in this list originate from one sample, sequenced in a study of blood T cell repertoires in COVID-19. TCRdb's table, derived via immunoSEQ multiplex PCR, lists solely in-frame clones and lacks some. The top ten clones hold just under 6.5% of a sample with under 300,000 clones, 87% of them seen once. Source material: PBMCs or T cells enriched from blood (not recorded which). These receptors were collected from a woman in her twenties or thirties with acute COVID-19.

The chain has TRBV13 and TRBJ1-5; D uncertain. The CDR3 loop spans 16 amino acids. Germline assignment: CDR1 PRHDT and CDR2 FYEKMQ (reference sequence). V was pared by 5 bases and J by 3 bases, with 17 bases between. The CDR3 DNA reads TGTGCCAGCAGCCGGAGGGCCGAGGCCTCCAATCAGCCCCAGCATTTT. This codes for CASSRRAEASNQPQHF.

This clone was detected only once. The chain uses TRBV27 and TRBJ2-7; 11 nucleotides line up with TRBD2. CDR3 size: 15 residues. V lost 2 bases to trimming and J lost 5 bases; unmatched junction nucleotides: 5. Germline lookup yields CDR1 MNHEY and CDR2 SMNVEV (reference sequence). The CDR3 reads CASSLGISGRDEQYF. In DNA form, the CDR3 reads TGTGCCAGCAGTTTAGGGATTAGCGGGAGGGACGAGCAGTACTTC.

The genes are TRBV27 and TRBJ1-1; a weak D match, TRBD1 (5 bases). This CDR3 is 12 amino acids long. Germline V lookup: CDR1 MNHEY, CDR2 SMNVEV (reference sequence). Trimming removed 5 bases at V and 6 bases at J, with 10 bases between. The CDR3 nucleotides are TGTGCCAGCAGTATCCTAGGGGCTGAAGCTTTCTTT. Amino acid sequence: CASSILGAEAFF.

This chain links TRBV28 with TRBJ1-5, with TRBD1 matching 7 bases. The CDR3 covers 15 residues. Trimming removed 7 bases from V and 5 bases from J; junction bases left unmatched: 11. CDR1 is MDHEN and CDR2 is SYDVKM in the germline V gene. Written as DNA, the CDR3 is TGTGCCAGCACCCCTCCAGGGGGGCCCTATCAGCCCCAGCATTTT. Translated: CASTPPGGPYQPQHF.

The chain recombines TRBV30 with TRBJ2-3; 7 bases are shared with TRBD1. Trimming cost V 3 bases and J 2 bases; bases outside gene matches: 2. The CDR3 runs to 13 residues. Germline assignment: CDR1 GTSNPN and CDR2 SVGIG (reference sequence). DNA for the CDR3: TGTGCCTGGAGGGGACAGAACACAGATACGCAGTATTTT. It translates to CAWRGQNTDTQYF.

V and J are TRBV6-5 and TRBJ1-2, with D perhaps matching TRBD1 (6 bases). The CDR3 extends over 16 amino acids. The ends were cut back, 0 bases at V and 1 base at J, with 12 bases in the middle. Germline CDR1 is MNHEY and CDR2 is SVGAGI. The CDR3 loop reads CASSYSGGAGNYGYTF. In nucleotides, the CDR3 is TGTGCCAGCAGTTACTCGGGGGGGGCTGGTAACTATGGCTACACCTTC.

The CDR3 sequence is CASSRESSLTQYF. DNA for the CDR3: TGCGCCAGCAGCCGGGAATCAAGTCTTACCCAGTACTTC. The chain recombines TRBV5-1 with TRBJ2-5; perhaps TRBD2 as D (5 bases). The CDR3 is 13 residues long. Deletions cut 4 bases from V and 8 bases from J, with 15 bases between. CDR1 and CDR2 from the germline V gene are SGHRS and YFSETQ.

This rearrangement joins TRBV28 to TRBJ2-7, with D perhaps matching TRBD2 (6 bases). The CDR3 runs 14 residues. V lost 4 bases, J lost 6 bases, and 16 bases lay in between. Looked up from germline, CDR1 is MDHEN and CDR2 is SYDVKM. The CDR3, as DNA: TGTGCCAGCAGTTCCCGATGGAGGGGCGGCGAGCAGTACTTC. Translation: CASSSRWRGGEQYF.

The chain combines TRBV29-1 with TRBJ1-5; D possibly corresponds to TRBD1 (6 bases). Germline V lookup: CDR1 SQVTM, CDR2 ANQGSEA. V was shortened by 6 bases and J by 9 bases, with 18 bases between the two germline ends. This CDR3 has 13 amino acids. Here the CDR3 reads CSVAQGPETPQHF. In DNA, the CDR3 is TGCAGCGTAGCACAGGGTCCGGAAACGCCCCAGCATTTT.

This chain uses TRBV29-1 with TRBJ1-4, with D hard to call. Per the germline V gene, CDR1 is SQVTM and CDR2 is ANQGSEA. Trimming took 6 bases from V and 8 from J, leaving 16 bases between them. The length of the CDR3 is 13 residues. DNA for the CDR3: TGCAGCGTGCTAAGCGCCGGGAAGGAAAAACTGTTTTTT. Amino acids: CSVLSAGKEKLFF.

This chain connects TRBV5-6 to TRBJ2-7, with 8 bases identical to TRBD2. Trimming cost V 0 bases and J 0 bases; bases outside gene matches: 2. CDR3 length equals 15 residues. CDR1 is SGHDT, CDR2 YYEEEE, per germline. The CDR3 DNA sequence: TGTGCCAGCAGCTTGGCGGGGGGGTCCTCCTACGAGCAGTACTTC. Translating gives CASSLAGGSSYEQYF.

The chain recombines TRBV5-1 with TRBJ1-3, with a tentative D call TRBD1 (6 bases). V lost 5 bases to trimming and J lost 1 base, with 10 bases between them. CDR1 is SGHRS and CDR2 is YFSETQ in the germline V gene. This CDR3 has 14 amino acids. CDR3: CASRDTGSGNTIYF. CDR3 in DNA: TGCGCCAGCAGGGATACAGGGTCTGGAAACACCATATATTTT.

The chain employs TRBV5-1 and TRBJ2-7; 10 bases align to TRBD2. Germline CDR1 reads SGHRS; CDR2 reads YFSETQ. CDR3 length equals 15 residues. V trimming: 4 bases; J trimming: 3 bases; junction bases outside the gene matches: 7. The CDR3 DNA reads as TGCGCCAGCAGCATCGGCGGGACTAGCGACTACGAGCAGTACTTC. Its translation is CASSIGGTSDYEQYF. The variable domain in full, with the rest retrieved from reference TRBV5-1 and TRBJ2-7, is KAGVTQTPRYLIKTRGQQVTLSCSPISGHRSVSWYQQTPGQGLQFLFEYFSETQRNKGNFPGRFSGRQFSNSRSEMNVSTLELGDSALYLCASSIGGTSDYEQYFGPGTRLTVT.

The genes are TRBV6-2 or TRBV6-3 and TRBJ2-3; D remains unclear. This CDR3 region has 14 residues. The V and J ends lost 3 bases and 0 bases respectively, with 7 bases between them. Germline loops: CDR1 MNHEY, CDR2 SVGEGT. The DNA for the CDR3 is TGTGCCAGCAGTTATGACTGGAGCACAGATACGCAGTATTTT. This codes for CASSYDWSTDTQYF.

This chain joins TRBV3-1 (or the pseudogene TRBV3-2) and TRBJ2-6; tentatively, D is TRBD1 (6 bases). V lost 5 bases and J 0 bases, leaving 11 bases between the germline ends. Per germline, CDR1 LGHDT and CDR2 YNNKEL (reference sequence). The CDR3 totals 16 residues. The CDR3 nucleotides are TGTGCCAGCAGCACCTGGGACAACTCTGGGGCCAACGTCCTGACTTTC. Translated: CASSTWDNSGANVLTF.

This clone came up a few times. This chain uses TRBV27 with TRBJ1-5; 7 positions agree with TRBD1. V dropped 6 bases and J dropped 1; count of bases not matched to a gene: 9. Germline V gene data show CDR1 as MNHEY and CDR2 as SMNVEV (reference sequence). The CDR3 is 16 residues long. CDR3 bases: TGTGCCAGCAGCATCAACAGGGGATGGAGCAATCAGCCCCAGCATTTT. The encoded protein is CASSINRGWSNQPQHF.

The chain links TRBV5-5 to TRBJ2-3, with 12 bases matching TRBD1. After removal of 0 bases from V and 2 bases from J, the junction contained 7 bases not matched to a gene. CDR1 is SGHKS, CDR2 YYEKEE, per germline (reference sequence). The CDR3 has 18 amino acids. CDR3 region: CASSLVGGQGAITDTQYF. CDR3 in DNA: TGTGCCAGCAGCTTGGTGGGGGGACAGGGGGCTATCACAGATACGCAGTATTTT. Complete variable domain (other parts from reference TRBV5-5 and TRBJ2-3): DAGVTQSPTHLIKTRGQQVTLRCSPISGHKSVSWYQQVLGQGPQFIFQYYEKEERGRGNFPDRFSARQFPNYSSELNVNALLLGDSALYLCASSLVGGQGAITDTQYFGPGTRLTVL.

This clone turned up a few times. The rearrangement uses TRBV15 and TRBJ2-1; TRBD2 is a possible D gene (7 bases). Germline V gene data show CDR1 as LNHNV and CDR2 as YYDKDF (reference sequence). Trimming left V 5 bases short and J 3 bases short, with 23 bases between. The CDR3 runs 18 residues. The CDR3 loop is CATSSWGATAGRYNEQFF. The CDR3 coding sequence is TGTGCCACCAGCTCGTGGGGGGCTACAGCGGGGCGCTACAATGAGCAGTTCTTC. Complete variable domain (other parts from reference TRBV15 and TRBJ2-1): DAMVIQNPRYQVTQFGKPVTLSCSQTLNHNVMYWYQQKSSQAPKLLFHYYDKDFNNEADTPDNFQSRRPNTSFCFLDIRSPGLGDTAMYLCATSSWGATAGRYNEQFFGPGTRLTVL.

V is TRBV18 and J is TRBJ2-2; D call uncertain. Looked up from germline, CDR1 is KGHSH and CDR2 is LQKENI. The CDR3 totals 12 residues. Trimming removed 5 bases from V and 4 bases from J, with 5 bases in between. The DNA of the CDR3 is TGTGCCAGCTCAACAATCACCGGGGAGCTGTTTTTT. Amino acid sequence: CASSTITGELFF. The full variable domain, its missing parts supplied by reference TRBV18 and TRBJ2-2, is NAGVMQNPRHLVRRRGQEARLRCSPMKGHSHVYWYRQLPEEGLKFMVYLQKENIIDESGMPKERFSAEFPKEGPSILRIQQVVRGDSAAYFCASSTITGELFFGEGSRLTVL.